One sample yielded the 9 T cell receptor beta chains listed below, sequenced in a study of T cell changes during pregnancy in multiple sclerosis. Sequencing was performed with immunoSEQ multiplex PCR; in TCRdb, only in-frame clones are kept and a portion is missing. The table includes about 40,000 clones, roughly 90% detected once. The sample consisted of CD4+ T cells from peripheral blood mononuclear cells, taken before pregnancy. These receptors originate from a female donor with multiple sclerosis, enrolled in a pregnancy study.

The chain carries TRBV6-1 and TRBJ1-2; possible D gene TRBD1, 6 bases. The CDR3 runs 14 residues. The V and J ends lost 3 bases and 4 bases respectively, with 12 bases between them. Germline V CDR1 and CDR2: MNHNS, SASEGT. The CDR3, as DNA: TGTGCCAGCAGTGATCCGGGACAATCCTATGGCTACACCTTC. This gives the protein CASSDPGQSYGYTF.

Only one count was recorded for this clone. This chain uses TRBV2 with TRBJ1-1, with a possible D match to TRBD1 (5 bases). Germline V gene sequence: CDR1 SNHLY, CDR2 FYNNEI. The CDR3 runs to 13 residues. V was clipped by 10 bases and J by 4 bases, with 16 bases between them. The CDR3 region is CATRLGGGTEAFF. CDR3 in DNA: TGTGCCACCAGGCTGGGGGGGGGCACTGAAGCTTTCTTT.

The rearrangement uses TRBV7-2 and TRBJ1-4, with D unresolved. V was trimmed by 1 base and J by 5 bases, leaving 5 bases between them. Germline V gene lookup returns CDR1 SGHTA and CDR2 FQGNSA. This CDR3 is 13 amino acids long. This CDR3 is CASSLGGNEKLFF. The CDR3 nucleotides read TGTGCCAGCAGCTTAGGCGGAAATGAAAAACTGTTTTTT. Full variable domain (outside the CDR3, taken from reference TRBV7-2 and TRBJ1-4): GAGVSQSPSNKVTEKGKDVELRCDPISGHTALYWYRQSLGQGLEFLIYFQGNSAPDKSGLPSDRFSAERTGGSVSTLTIQRTQQEDSAVYLCASSLGGNEKLFFGSGTQLSVL.

This chain links TRBV5-8 with TRBJ2-7, with 10 bases lining up with TRBD1. Germline values: CDR1 SGHTS, CDR2 YDEGEE. J lost 4 bases, V lost 7 bases, and 8 bases had no gene match. This CDR3 has 14 residues. CDR3 coding DNA: TGTGCCAGCGGGGTGGGACAGGGGTTGTACGAGCAGTACTTC. Its protein product is CASGVGQGLYEQYF.

This chain joins TRBV19 and TRBJ1-2; D may be TRBD1 (6 bases). The length of the CDR3 is 15 residues. The V end lost 5 bases, the J end lost 2 bases, and 15 bases lay between the germline ends. Per the germline V gene, CDR1 is LNHDA and CDR2 is SQIVND (reference sequence). The CDR3 is CASSALARGNYGYTF. The CDR3 bases are TGTGCCAGTAGTGCATTAGCAAGGGGGAACTATGGCTACACCTTC.

The chain carries TRBV27 and TRBJ1-2, with TRBD1 as a possible D gene (5 bases). With 7 bases removed from V and 2 bases from J, the gap between germline ends came to 17 bases. Per germline, CDR1 MNHEY and CDR2 SMNVEV (reference sequence). This CDR3 is 15 amino acids long. The CDR3 nucleotides are TGTGCCAGCACCTCCTTGGGGGGAGCCAACTATGGCTACACCTTC. It translates to CASTSLGGANYGYTF.

The chain links TRBV9 to TRBJ2-1, with 9 nucleotides matching TRBD1. The trim removed 3 bases at V and 13 bases at J, leaving 5 bases unmatched. Germline values: CDR1 SGDLS, CDR2 YYNGEE. The CDR3 is 12 amino acids. The CDR3 DNA sequence: TGTGCCAGCAGCGGTGGACAGGGGTTACAGTTCTTC. It specifies CASSGGQGLQFF.

V and J are TRBV30 and TRBJ2-3; 7 bases map to TRBD2. Germline values: CDR1 GTSNPN, CDR2 SVGIG (reference sequence). Trimming took 6 bases from V and 2 from J; bases not matched to a gene: 8. The CDR3 is 14 amino acids. The CDR3 region has the DNA TGTGCCTGCCTCCTAGCGGTCTCCACAGATACGCAGTATTTT. Translating it yields CACLLAVSTDTQYF. The full variable domain, in which reference TRBV30 and TRBJ2-3 provide the parts outside the CDR3, is SQTIHQWPATLVQPVGSPLSLECTVEGTSNPNLYWYRQAAGRGLQLLFYSVGIGQISSEVPQNLSASRPQDRQFILSSKKLLLSDSGFYLCACLLAVSTDTQYFGPGTRLTVL.

The rearrangement joins TRBV5-1 to TRBJ2-2; weak D call: TRBD1 (6 bases). Germline V CDR1 and CDR2: SGHRS, YFSETQ. The V gene lost 1 base and the J gene lost 4 bases, with 17 bases spanning the gap. The CDR3 length is 17 residues. CDR3 nucleotide sequence: TGCGCCAGCAGCTTGTTTTATAACAGGGCCGCCACCGGGGAGCTGTTTTTT. It encodes CASSLFYNRAATGELFF.